The entry that follows covers one T cell receptor (beta chain) sequence. Its antigen is unknown. Base qualities are not recorded, but no much larger clone differs from it by a single base. The source of the sample is a study of cytomegalovirus exposure and HLA in healthy donors (dated by TCRdb to about 2017). For the study in its entirety: In an earlier analysis of some 610 of the donors, 276 Gb of sequence data and 100 million or so unique TCR beta sequences from roughly 180 million T cells were reported. Approximately 300 gigabases of sequencing data and around 85 million unique TCR sequences made up an early release that covered roughly 670 HLA-typed donors. The genetic ancestry cluster associated with self-reported Caucasian donors included 81% of the 350 to 500 genotyped donors. The study aimed to test whether signatures of past pathogen exposure could be identified by cataloging public T cell receptors. The study profiled the T cell repertoires of about 720 subjects by immunosequencing and related them to cytomegalovirus serostatus. Along with the approximately 600-subject first cohort, a separate validation cohort of roughly 110 different subjects was used. The study combined high-throughput TCR immunosequencing, statistical association of individual TCRs with disease status, and machine learning to predict cytomegalovirus infection status. A later analysis re-examined previously published TCR beta repertoires from about 670 donors and added high-resolution HLA genotyping to investigate patterns of TCR occurrence. The later analysis used no new phenotypic data to find candidate immune exposures, relying instead on TCR beta sequences and their occurrence across donors. In an earlier analysis of roughly 580 of the donors, high-throughput TCR beta sequencing was used to judge whether each TCR beta V gene segment behaved as functional or pseudogenic. Donor age, sex, ethnicity and CMV serostatus were collected together with the repertoire data. Genome-wide SNP genotypes for about 65% of the 666 donors were used in a later genetic analysis, which treated that subset as a discovery cohort. All discovery cohort repertoires had been generated using a single sequencing platform. HLA typing covered class I and class II loci at four-digit resolution. Typing coverage varied by locus: about 620-640 donors for A, B, C, DRB1 and DQB1; some 520 for DQA1; approximately 610 for DPA1; 400 to 480 for DPB1. Four or five DR-DQ haplotypes were treated as single units for association and clustering because of strong linkage in the cohort. Among about 410 genotyped donors of the cohort, an average of roughly 230,000 unique TCR beta nucleotide sequences was sequenced per donor, of which roughly 18% were non-productive. Paper-wide results and their limitations: It was suggested by the authors that the approach could potentially be generalized to other disease states and immunological phenotypes. A cluster of highly shared sequence variants was judged likely to be a technical artifact of the sequencing pipeline. A few of the identified cytomegalovirus-associated TCR beta chains were confirmed in vitro to be specific for cytomegalovirus antigens. Across donors, most TCR sequences were observed very rarely, whereas some public TCRs were present in many individuals. At a false discovery rate of 0.05, a later analysis linked 15,000 to 20,000 TCR beta sequences to specific HLA alleles. The cohort was sequenced for TCR beta chains only, and without alpha or paired-chain data the features that could be detected were limited. Because counts were too low, approximately 15 rarely observed V segments, including chromosome 9 orphons, were excluded from the earlier analysis of roughly 580 of the donors. In a later analysis, most CMV-associated TCR beta chains were found to appear HLA-restricted, with HLA associations seemingly driven largely by CMV exposure. In both the original and validation cohorts, the classifier was reported to diagnose cytomegalovirus status with high specificity and sensitivity. Because some donors lacked HLA typing at each locus, the association tests relied only on the typed subset. In a later analysis, HLA-associated TCR beta chains were found to be more clonally expanded and to have lower generation probabilities than equally common non-associated chains. Presence/absence analyses assumed roughly uniform sequencing depth across donors, an assumption that may not hold. When HLA alleles, especially DR and DQ, strongly co-occurred, TCR associations were difficult to assign to individual alleles. Correlated functional status among segregating V segments might be attributable to linkage disequilibrium, but an unknown experimental factor could not be ruled out. In a later genetic analysis, a missense DCLRE1C variant was associated with V-gene and J-gene trimming of TCR beta chains, and the association was replicated in an independent cohort. In a later genetic analysis, fewer N-insertions in productive TCRs were reported among donors in an Asian-associated ancestry cluster than the approximately 670-donor mean. A later analysis reported that several top co-occurrence clusters appeared linked to parvovirus B19, influenza, CMV and Epstein-Barr virus. A further reported finding was that TCR beta sequences accurately predicted the HLA-A and HLA-B alleles for most subjects in the first cohort. In a later analysis, TCR association rates were found to vary across HLA loci, with the most associated TCRs seen for DRB1 alleles and the fewest for HLA-C alleles. The study listed around 160 TCR beta chains as associated with cytomegalovirus. The only immune exposure information available for the cohort was CMV serostatus. Some IMGT-functional V segments, including TRBV6-2 and TRBV6-3, could not be told apart with the 87-base-pair reads, so those segments were excluded. In an earlier analysis of over 550 of the donors, most TCR beta V segments were observed in productive rearrangements about 87% or about 30% of the time, broadly matching IMGT annotations.

Libraries were prepared through the immunoSEQ multiplex PCR assay. A mixture of 60 forward primers for TCR Vbeta segments and 13 reverse primers for TCR Jbeta segments was used in the multiplex PCR. Amplification of the CDR3 region of rearranged TCR beta genes was performed with a multiplex PCR assay on genomic DNA. The amplified TCR beta libraries were sequenced on the Illumina HiSeq System as 87-base-pair reads. Processing in the source paper ran as follows. In a later analysis, tens of millions of unique TCR beta chains were counted across the 650 to 700 repertoires, and roughly 11 million of these chains were shared by at least two donors. Raw reads were error-corrected and collapsed into unique sequences with a nearest-neighbor algorithm that merged closely related sequences to remove PCR and sequencing errors. V, D and J gene segments were assigned by aligning CDR3 sequences to IMGT reference sequences. For a sequence to be retained, a match of at least six nucleotides to both a V gene segment and a J gene segment was required. A rearrangement counted as productive if the CDR3 had no stop codons and remained in frame with V and J, and every other rearrangement counted as non-productive. CDR3 was defined by IMGT convention, running from the second conserved V-encoded cysteine to the conserved J-encoded phenylalanine. Sequences without an unambiguous match to a single V gene segment were excluded from the earlier analysis of 500 to 700 of the donors. An earlier analysis of a few hundred of the donors called V segments functional above 56.7% productive rearrangements and segregating when the between-donor standard deviation exceeded 5%. A statistical classification framework was built for diagnosing cytomegalovirus status from the catalog of TCR beta chain sequences. In a later analysis, TCR nucleotide sequences were compared against IMGT/GENE-DB human TR gene sequences so that V and J genes could be assigned. In a later analysis, CDR3 sequences and most-parsimonious VDJ recombination scenarios were assigned using the TCRdist pipeline. A later analysis defined each TCR beta chain by its CDR3 amino acid sequence plus V-gene family, and excluded reads lacking a unique V-gene family. In a later analysis, 550 to 650 highly shared, low-generation-probability nucleotide sequences were removed to address suspected cross-contamination and a sequencing artifact. In a later analysis, a clonal expansion index for each public chain was calculated from normalized within-repertoire ranks of inferred template counts. In a later analysis, generation probabilities were computed using a VDJ recombination model fitted to out-of-frame rearrangements, and the results were checked against IGoR. In a later analysis, hypergeometric tests were used to score TCR-TCR, TCR-HLA and TCR-CMV co-occurrence, with a repertoire-size bias correction applied to TCR pairs. In a later analysis, false discovery rates were estimated by permuting HLA or CMV assignments 20 times. In a later analysis, co-occurring TCRs were grouped with DBSCAN, and TCRdist sequence similarity was added when clustering was performed within HLA-allele-positive subsets. For co-occurrence clustering, repertoires with fewer than 30,000 or more than 120,000 public chains were excluded, along with a handful of repertoires with anomalous nucleotide sharing. TCRdb's version of the immuneACCESS table is confined to in-frame rearrangements and falls short of the full clone set. An unresolved V gene accounts for under half of the shortfall where checked; the remainder is of unknown origin. D and trimming come from the DNA, and the V and J calls and clone size come from that table. The sample table holds approximately 130,000 clones, of which roughly 82% were seen once. The top ten clonotypes cover 1.2% of the sample.

In total, 600 or so healthy bone marrow donors made up the cohort. At the time of sampling, all cohort members were nominally healthy, though unrecorded immune exposures were likely present. The donor was CMV seronegative and was included in the group of a few hundred seronegative cohort members. Every donor gave a peripheral blood sample, and the peripheral blood mononuclear cells from that sample were used for TCR beta sequencing. Genomic DNA was extracted from the blood cell samples with the Qiagen DNeasy Blood Extraction Kit. The germline V and J ends show losses of 4 bases and 7 bases respectively, and no gene match explains 5 bases of the junction. The germline V gene encodes CDR1 LGHNA and CDR2 YSLEER. The CDR3 starts with the cysteine, ends with the phenylalanine, and has 14 residues. Only CDR3 DNA remains: 42 bases, in frame from the first base.

The origin of this receptor is a boy younger than 18 in good health and CMV-seronegative. The specimen was PBMCs. Rearrangement joined TRBV4-3 to TRBJ2-7, and TRBD1 matches 12 of the central bases. This receptor has the CDR3 CASSPGTGGWEQYF. The sequence in DNA is TGCGCCAGCAGCCCGGGGACAGGGGGCTGGGAGCAGTACTTC.